The 14 T cell receptor beta chains below all came from one sample that was sequenced in a study of high-grade serous ovarian cancer treatment subgroups. Sequenced by immunoSEQ multiplex PCR; TCRdb stores in-frame clones only, minus some. The sample has 6,500 to 8,000 clones, around 79% seen once. Tumor samples were obtained before definitive surgery or chemotherapy. The sequencing input was tumor tissue. The receptors were gathered from a human donor with high-grade serous ovarian cancer.

The genes are TRBV19 and TRBJ1-1; no clear D gene. This CDR3 is built from 12 residues. V gave up 1 base and J gave up 4 bases, with 4 bases separating them. From germline, CDR1 is LNHDA and CDR2 SQIVND (reference sequence). The CDR3 DNA is TGTGCCAGTAGTATAGCGGGCACTGAAGCTTTCTTT. It yields the protein CASSIAGTEAFF. The full variable domain, rest sourced from reference TRBV19 and TRBJ1-1, is DGGITQSPKYLFRKEGQNVTLSCEQNLNHDAMYWYRQDPGQGLRLIYYSQIVNDFQKGDIAEGYSVSREKKESFPLTVTSAQKNPTAFYLCASSIAGTEAFFGQGTRLTVV.

The J gene is TRBJ2-7, the V gene TRBV4-3; 7 nucleotides align to TRBD2. Germline V lookup: CDR1 LGHNA, CDR2 YSLEER. The V segment lost 0 bases and the J segment 1 base; nucleotides outside the gene matches: 6. The CDR3 extends over 16 amino acids. CDR3 nucleotide sequence: TGCGCCAGCAGCCAAGATCGCGGGGGACCTTCCTACGAGCAGTACTTC. Amino acid sequence: CASSQDRGGPSYEQYF.

This chain connects TRBV7-2 to TRBJ2-1, with 7 bases aligning to TRBD1. V lost 5 bases to trimming and J lost 4 bases; unmatched junction nucleotides: 11. The CDR3 length is 16 residues. In germline, CDR1 is SGHTA, CDR2 FQGNSA. CDR3 residues: CASSPQLGQRYNEQFF. The CDR3 DNA reads TGTGCCAGCAGCCCCCAGTTGGGACAGCGATACAATGAGCAGTTCTTC.

On this clone: Mismatch with germline at one junction end may stem from a read error. J is TRBJ2-1 and V is TRBV6-1; 10 bases fit TRBD2. The germline gives CDR1 MNHNS, CDR2 SASEGT. This CDR3 is 17 amino acids long. The CDR3 protein is CASSEAQAGGQDGEQFF. The CDR3 DNA follows: TGTGCCAGCAGTGAAGCGCAAGCGGGGGGGCAGGATGGTGAGCAATTCTTC.

This CDR3 reads CASKYRDNQPQHF. The CDR3 nucleotides are TGTGCCAGCAAATACAGGGACAATCAGCCCCAGCATTTT. The rearrangement joins TRBV2 to TRBJ1-5; D perhaps matches TRBD1 (6 bases). The V end lost 7 bases, the J end lost 3 bases, and 10 bases lay between the germline ends. This CDR3 is built from 13 residues. The germline V gene encodes CDR1 SNHLY and CDR2 FYNNEI.

The chain uses TRBV18 and TRBJ1-4; unclear D gene. The V and J ends lost 2 bases and 0 bases respectively, with 4 bases between them. Germline CDR1 KGHSH, CDR2 LQKENI. This CDR3 spans 14 amino acids. CDR3 nucleotide sequence: TGTGCCAGCTCACCATGGGCAACTAATGAAAAACTGTTTTTT. Translated: CASSPWATNEKLFF. Complete variable domain (other parts from reference TRBV18 and TRBJ1-4): NAGVMQNPRHLVRRRGQEARLRCSPMKGHSHVYWYRQLPEEGLKFMVYLQKENIIDESGMPKERFSAEFPKEGPSILRIQQVVRGDSAAYFCASSPWATNEKLFFGSGTQLSVL.

This sequence joins TRBV19 and TRBJ2-7; 8 bases map to TRBD1. The CDR3 contains 17 residues. Germline V gene data show CDR1 as LNHDA and CDR2 as SQIVND (reference sequence). The ends lost 9 bases at V and 6 bases at J; junction bases unmatched: 22. The CDR3 sequence: CARFLRVRGQGAGEQYF. DNA of the CDR3: TGTGCCAGATTCCTGAGAGTCCGAGGGCAGGGGGCGGGCGAGCAGTACTTC.

The chain couples TRBV27 to TRBJ2-3, with TRBD2 identical over 12 bases. The CDR3 length is 19 residues. Germline CDR1 is MNHEY and CDR2 is SMNVEV (reference sequence). Germline trimming cut 0 bases from V and 8 bases from J; bases unmatched to any gene: 15. The CDR3 loop is CASSLSDPTSGGSLATQYF. CDR3 nucleotides: TGTGCCAGCAGTTTATCGGACCCGACTAGCGGGGGTAGTCTTGCTACGCAGTATTTT.

The V call is TRBV2, the J call TRBJ1-2; TRBD1 agrees at 8 bases. This CDR3 has 15 amino acids. Germline V gene data show CDR1 as SNHLY and CDR2 as FYNNEI. V was clipped by 4 bases and J by 0 bases; unmatched bases: 4. CDR3: CASSVRGPTNYGYTF. Here the CDR3 DNA reads TGTGCCAGCAGTGTCAGGGGGCCAACTAACTATGGCTACACCTTC.

This clone occurred a few times. J is TRBJ1-5 and V is TRBV12-5; D remains ambiguous. CDR3 length equals 12 residues. Germline CDR1 is LGHNT and CDR2 is FRNRAP. Trimming shortened V by 2 bases and J by 4 bases, and 3 bases separated the two germline ends. The CDR3 region is CASGLMNQPQHF. Here the CDR3 DNA reads TGTGCTAGTGGTTTGATGAATCAGCCCCAGCATTTT.

The chain joins TRBV9 to TRBJ2-5; TRBD2 aligns across 8 bases. The CDR3 loop spans 14 amino acids. The V gene end was trimmed by 2 bases and the J gene end by 2 bases; junction bases not matched to a gene: 2. CDR1 is SGDLS, CDR2 YYNGEE, per germline. CDR3 sequence reads: CASSVGGGQETQYF. DNA of the CDR3: TGTGCCAGCAGCGTCGGGGGGGGACAAGAGACCCAGTACTTC.

In its sample, this clone was seen once. V usage is TRBV29-1 and J usage is TRBJ2-2; the D call may be TRBD1 or TRBD2 (5 bases each). Trimming took off 5 bases at V and 0 bases at J, with 7 bases between the two ends. The germline CDR1 and CDR2 sequences are SQVTM and ANQGSEA. This CDR3 comprises 13 residues. The CDR3 nucleotides read TGCAGCGTTCTGGGACCGAACACCGGGGAGCTGTTTTTT. This translates into CSVLGPNTGELFF.

This sequence joins TRBV5-1 and TRBJ1-2, with 8 bases lining up with TRBD1. The junction had 3 bases not matched to a gene; V was cut back by 3 bases and J by 8 bases. Per the germline V gene, CDR1 is SGHRS and CDR2 is YFSETQ. The CDR3 totals 12 residues. CDR3 protein: CASSSDREGYTF. CDR3 nucleotide sequence: TGCGCCAGCAGCTCGGACAGGGAAGGCTACACCTTC.

This clone has just a few counts. The rearrangement joins TRBV18 to TRBJ1-5; D remains ambiguous. Germline CDR1 reads KGHSH; CDR2 reads LQKENI. Trimming stripped 3 bases from V and 3 bases from J, with 6 bases between. The CDR3 consists of 13 residues. The CDR3 DNA sequence: TGTGCCAGCTCACCGGGCAACAATCAGCCCCAGCATTTT. It codes for CASSPGNNQPQHF.